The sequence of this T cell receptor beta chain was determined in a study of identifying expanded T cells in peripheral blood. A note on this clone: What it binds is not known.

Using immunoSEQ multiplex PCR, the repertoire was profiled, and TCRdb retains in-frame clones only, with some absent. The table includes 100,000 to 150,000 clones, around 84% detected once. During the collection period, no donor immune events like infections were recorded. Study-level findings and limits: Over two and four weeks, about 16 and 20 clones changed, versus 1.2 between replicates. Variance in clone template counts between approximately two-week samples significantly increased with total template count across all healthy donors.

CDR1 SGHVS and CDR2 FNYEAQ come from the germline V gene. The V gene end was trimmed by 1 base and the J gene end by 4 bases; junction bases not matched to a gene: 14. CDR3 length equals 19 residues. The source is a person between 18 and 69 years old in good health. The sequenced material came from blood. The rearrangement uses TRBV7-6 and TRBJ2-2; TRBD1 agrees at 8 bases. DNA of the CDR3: TGTGCCAGCAGCTTAGAGATCTCCGGACAGGGTAGGAGCACCGGGGAGCTGTTTTTT. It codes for CASSLEISGQGRSTGELFF. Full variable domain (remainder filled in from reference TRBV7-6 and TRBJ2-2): GAGVSQSPRYKVTKRGQDVALRCDPISGHVSLYWYRQALGQGPEFLTYFNYEAQQDKSGLPNDRFSAERPEGSISTLTIQRTEQRDSAMYRCASSLEISGQGRSTGELFFGEGSRLTVL.